The T cell receptor beta chain under discussion was sequenced for a study of T cell changes during pregnancy in multiple sclerosis. Profiling relied on immunoSEQ multiplex PCR, and the TCRdb table lists in-frame clones only, not all of them. Altogether roughly 58,000 clones are present, 85% to 95% being singletons, with the ten largest covering less than 4.5%. V shed 8 bases, J shed 1 base, and the junction held 6 bases outside the gene matches. There are 14 residues in the CDR3. Germline V CDR1 and CDR2: MNHEY, SMNVEV (reference sequence). Sequenced here: CD8+ T cells from peripheral blood mononuclear cells, sampled in the third trimester of pregnancy. The TCR was taken from a female donor with multiple sclerosis, enrolled in a pregnancy study. The chain employs TRBV27 and TRBJ2-7; 9 bases map to TRBD1. The CDR3 sequence is CASGPGQGSYEQYF. For the CDR3, the DNA is TGTGCCAGCGGCCCGGGACAGGGTTCCTACGAGCAGTACTTC.